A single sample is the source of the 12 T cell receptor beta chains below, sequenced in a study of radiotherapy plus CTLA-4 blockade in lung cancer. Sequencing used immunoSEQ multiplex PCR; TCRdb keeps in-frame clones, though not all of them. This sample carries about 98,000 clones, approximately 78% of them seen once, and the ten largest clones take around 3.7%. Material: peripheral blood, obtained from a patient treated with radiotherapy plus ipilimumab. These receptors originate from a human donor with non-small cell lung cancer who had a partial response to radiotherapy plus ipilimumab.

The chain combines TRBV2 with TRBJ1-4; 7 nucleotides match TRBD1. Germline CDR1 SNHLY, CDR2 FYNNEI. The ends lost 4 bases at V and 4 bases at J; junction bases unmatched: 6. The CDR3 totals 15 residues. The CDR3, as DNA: TGTGCCAGCAGTGGCAACAGGGGCATTAATGAAAAACTGTTTTTT. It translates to CASSGNRGINEKLFF.

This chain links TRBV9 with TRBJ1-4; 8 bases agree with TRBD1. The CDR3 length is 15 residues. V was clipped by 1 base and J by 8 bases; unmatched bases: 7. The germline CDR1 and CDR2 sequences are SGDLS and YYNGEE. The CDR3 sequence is CASSVNGQGGEKLFF. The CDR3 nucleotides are TGTGCCAGCAGCGTAAATGGACAGGGAGGAGAAAAACTGTTTTTT.

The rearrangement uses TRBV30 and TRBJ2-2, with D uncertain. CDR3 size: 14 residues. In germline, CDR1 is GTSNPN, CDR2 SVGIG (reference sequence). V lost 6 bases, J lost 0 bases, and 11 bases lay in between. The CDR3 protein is CACTQEANTGELFF. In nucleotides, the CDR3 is TGTGCCTGCACACAAGAAGCGAACACCGGGGAGCTGTTTTTT.

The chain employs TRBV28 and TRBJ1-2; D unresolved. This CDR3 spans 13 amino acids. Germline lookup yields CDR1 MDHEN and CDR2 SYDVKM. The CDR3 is CVKQRRSGDGYTF. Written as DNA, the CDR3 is TGTGTAAAACAAAGAAGGTCCGGGGATGGCTACACCTTC.

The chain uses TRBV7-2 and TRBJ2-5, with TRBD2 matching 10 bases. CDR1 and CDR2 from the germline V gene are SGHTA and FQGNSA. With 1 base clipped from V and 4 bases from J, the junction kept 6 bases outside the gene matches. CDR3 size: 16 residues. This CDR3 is CASSLGRAGGRETQYF. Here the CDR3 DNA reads TGTGCCAGCAGCTTAGGGCGAGCGGGAGGGCGAGAGACCCAGTACTTC.

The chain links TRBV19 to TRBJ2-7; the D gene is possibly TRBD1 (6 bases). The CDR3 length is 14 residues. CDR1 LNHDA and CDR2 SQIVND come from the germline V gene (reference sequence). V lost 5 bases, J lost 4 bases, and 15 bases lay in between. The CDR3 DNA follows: TGTGCCAGTAGTCTCGCCGGCAGGGGATACGAGCAGTACTTC. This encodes CASSLAGRGYEQYF.

The CDR3 DNA sequence: TGTGCCAGCAGTTCAACAGGGATAACAGATACGCAGTATTTT. As protein: CASSSTGITDTQYF. J is TRBJ2-3 and V is TRBV28; the D gene is possibly TRBD1 (6 bases). V lost 4 bases, J lost 3 bases, and 11 bases lay in between. Germline V lookup: CDR1 MDHEN, CDR2 SYDVKM. CDR3 length: 14 residues.

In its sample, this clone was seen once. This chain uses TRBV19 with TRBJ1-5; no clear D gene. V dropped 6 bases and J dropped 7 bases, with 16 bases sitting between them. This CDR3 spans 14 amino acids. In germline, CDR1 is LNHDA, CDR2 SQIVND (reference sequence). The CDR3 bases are TGTGCCAGTAGCCCTATGGGCGGGAAACAGCCCCAGCATTTT. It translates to CASSPMGGKQPQHF.

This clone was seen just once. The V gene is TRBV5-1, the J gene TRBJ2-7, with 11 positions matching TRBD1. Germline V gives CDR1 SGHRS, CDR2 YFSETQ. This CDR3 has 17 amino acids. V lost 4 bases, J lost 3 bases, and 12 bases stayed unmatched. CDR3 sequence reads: CASSLWAGGTGGYEQYF. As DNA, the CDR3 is TGCGCCAGCAGCCTGTGGGCGGGCGGGACAGGGGGCTACGAGCAGTACTTC.

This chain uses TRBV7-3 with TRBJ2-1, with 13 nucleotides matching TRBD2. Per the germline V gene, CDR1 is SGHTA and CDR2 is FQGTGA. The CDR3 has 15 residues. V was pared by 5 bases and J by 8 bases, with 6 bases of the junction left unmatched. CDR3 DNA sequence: TGTGCCAGCAGCCCTGGACTAGCGGGAGTACATGAGCAGTTCTTC. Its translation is CASSPGLAGVHEQFF.

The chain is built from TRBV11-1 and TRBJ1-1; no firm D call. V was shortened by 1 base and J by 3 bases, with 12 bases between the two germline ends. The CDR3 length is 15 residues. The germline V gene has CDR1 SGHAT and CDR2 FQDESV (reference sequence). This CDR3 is CASSLDGGRDTEAFF. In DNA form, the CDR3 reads TGTGCCAGCAGCTTAGATGGAGGGAGGGACACTGAAGCTTTCTTT.

CDR3 residues: CASRRGTGQNYGYTF. The DNA of the CDR3 is TGTGCCAGCAGACGAGGGACAGGCCAAAACTATGGCTACACCTTC. This chain joins TRBV28 and TRBJ1-2; 8 nucleotides match TRBD1. The CDR3 sequence is 15 residues long. Germline V gives CDR1 MDHEN, CDR2 SYDVKM. Unmatched junction bases numbered 8, after V lost 6 bases and J lost 2 bases.